Sequencing of this TCR beta chain was carried out in a study of T-cell memory formation after mild COVID-19 (dated by TCRdb to about 2021). Turning to the overall study: Most TCR sequence clusters were specific to one of the two donors. T-cell clones expanding and contracting after mild COVID-19 in a couple of donors were tracked by longitudinal TCRalpha and TCRbeta repertoire sequencing. The cohort was made up of two young adult volunteers, one female and one male, who were previously healthy. On the study overall, not on this receptor specifically: The detection of some responding clones in pre-infection memory suggests that pre-existing cross-reactive memory T cells joined the SARS-CoV-2 response. The study covered only a couple of mild cases, and larger cohorts including severe cases with pre-infection samples were considered necessary. Whether the second-wave clones peaking on day 37 were SARS-CoV-2 specific was not confirmed. Contracting CD4+ clones turned up mainly in the CM and EM memory subsets, whereas EMRA was where CD8+ clones were enriched. From day 15 to 85, contracting clones showed balanced CD4/CD8 phenotypes, whereas a second wave of clones that expanded from day 15 to 37 leaned towards CD4+.

PBMCs were isolated by Ficoll-Paque density gradient centrifugation. V is reduced by 3 bases and J by 0 bases, leaving a spacing of 11 bases between them. The CDR3 runs 14 residues from the cysteine to the phenylalanine. The sequence is cut down to CDR3 DNA, 42 bases in frame from base 1. The germline V gene (reference sequence) sets CDR1 to DFQATT and CDR2 to SNEGSKA. This clonotype has only a few counts. Which antigen it targets is not known. No base quality values were provided; no much bigger clone lies one nucleotide off. These reads were obtained on an Illumina NovaSeq 6000. cDNA libraries for TCRalpha and TCRbeta were prepared by 5'RACE using constant-segment primers, with sample barcodes and unique molecular identifiers added. RNA was extracted from every sample with Trizol reagent. Libraries were amplified in two PCR steps, with a second sample barcode and Illumina TruSeq adapters added in the second step. The libraries were sequenced on an Illumina NovaSeq using 2 x 150 bp paired-end reads. On the study's bioinformatics: With migec v1.2.7, reads were demultiplexed and then collapsed into UMI-guided consensus sequences. Using mixcr v2.1.11, UMI consensuses were aligned to TRA and TRB V and J templates and then assembled into clonotypes. Clonotypes were classified as expanded or contracted when called significant by both edgeR and NoisET, with noise models trained on biological replicates. For edgeR calls, a false discovery rate-adjusted p below 0.01 and a log2 fold-change threshold of 1 were applied. As an exploratory analysis of dynamics, PCA with hierarchical clustering was applied to max-normalized trajectories of the 1000 most abundant clonotypes. Each responding clone was given a CD4 or CD8 phenotype based on the CD4+ and CD8+ repertoires, which had been sequenced separately. Using fastp trimming at Q25 and MiXCR clonotype assembly, TCRdb reanalyzed the public sequencing data and kept in-frame beta chains. Here each entry gathers all rows of one CDR3 protein and keeps the most common genes and DNA. These V and J calls originate from TCRdb's pipeline instead of the authors' own analysis. The sample profile shows around 200,000 distinct CDR3 sequences; about 22% of them were found once. The ten largest make up under 30% of the sample.

The rearranged segments are TRBV20-1 and TRBJ1-1, with TRBD1 perhaps the D gene, on 5 matching bases. Sequencing was done on a sample of PBMCs or a T cell subset sorted from them (not recorded which). This TCR derives from an adult woman who had mild COVID-19 (a few samples of this study predate the infection). The sample titles of this study are shuffled in the database, so cell type and time point are left out; the donor was told from shared clones. This receptor has the CDR3 CSAREGLLNTEAFF. The nucleotide sequence reads TGCAGTGCTAGGGAGGGGCTCCTGAACACTGAAGCTTTCTTT.